The rows below give T cell receptor beta chains drawn from one sample of a study of tumor-infiltrating lymphocytes in primary liver carcinoma. Each CDR3 protein is one row after TCRdb ran MiXCR on the multiplex PCR reads. The sample lists 300,000 to 350,000 distinct CDR3 sequences; less than 75% were seen once. The sequencing sample was made of peripheral blood. These receptors originate from a man aged 35 to 55 with primary liver carcinoma and hepatitis B virus infection. Both conserved end residues are trimmed from each CDR3. Fields, in order: V gene, clone size, J gene, CDR3 protein. Clone sizes are given selectively: once, few, many, or a class where the clone is expanded.

V: TRBV11-2
size: -
J: TRBJ2-7
CDR3: ASSSKWSGTTDIYGQY

V: TRBV12-3/TRBV12-4
size: -
J: TRBJ1-1
CDR3: VSSSSGGKGTEAF

V: TRBV11-2
size: -
J: TRBJ1-1
CDR3: ANSMTENTEAF

V: TRBV6-2/TRBV6-3
size: many
J: TRBJ1-2
CDR3: ASSHGQGGNYGYT

V: TRBV6-2/TRBV6-3
size: -
J: TRBJ1-5
CDR3: ASSYNPRITGFYQPQQ

V: TRBV28
size: -
J: TRBJ1-5
CDR3: ASSVPYSNQPQH

V: TRBV11-2
size: -
J: TRBJ2-5
CDR3: ASSSGQETQY

V: TRBV5-5
size: many
J: TRBJ2-3
CDR3: ASTEGGGPRVDTQY

V: TRBV30
size: few
J: TRBJ2-3
CDR3: ASETRTDTQY

V: TRBV28
size: many
J: TRBJ1-2
CDR3: ASSFVDRVGYT

V: TRBV14
size: -
J: TRBJ1-1
CDR3: ASSQASGRTVF

V: TRBV11-2
size: -
J: TRBJ2-7
CDR3: ASSLDVGQH

V: TRBV4-1
size: many
J: TRBJ1-2
CDR3: ASSQVPGVYGYT

V: TRBV6-2/TRBV6-3
size: large
J: TRBJ2-1
CDR3: ASSYQRERPWQF

V: TRBV4-2
size: -
J: TRBJ2-1
CDR3: AISQVWGTSGSYKQF

V: TRBV4-1
size: many
J: TRBJ2-7
CDR3: ASSQGRVSYEQY

V: TRBV5-4
size: -
J: TRBJ2-5
CDR3: AGSLERGLGETQY

V: TRBV19
size: -
J: TRBJ1-1
CDR3: ASSPPRSRAF

V: TRBV6-6
size: few
J: TRBJ2-7
CDR3: ASSYLGTSGVVVYEQY

V: TRBV5-6
size: few
J: TRBJ1-5
CDR3: ASSSWTGNSNQPQH

V: TRBV11-3
size: many
J: TRBJ2-3
CDR3: ASSSYTDTQY

V: TRBV16
size: -
J: TRBJ1-5
CDR3: ASSQSQGGGSNQPQH

V: TRBV4-1
size: many
J: TRBJ1-4
CDR3: ASKDRGLEEKLF

V: TRBV19
size: -
J: TRBJ2-7
CDR3: ASSLKTGGYSYEQY

V: TRBV4-1
size: many
J: TRBJ2-1
CDR3: ASSQDRRRMAGNEQF

V: TRBV11-2
size: -
J: TRBJ2-7
CDR3: ASSSTSVIRATVTYEQC

V: TRBV6-1
size: few
J: TRBJ2-1
CDR3: ASNIGGGEQF

V: TRBV6-9
size: -
J: TRBJ2-3
CDR3: ASSLRTSGKADTQY

V: TRBV2
size: -
J: TRBJ2-7
CDR3: ASSRSAYEQY

V: TRBV4-3
size: many
J: TRBJ2-3
CDR3: ASSQEGTDTQY

V: TRBV4-3
size: -
J: TRBJ2-3
CDR3: ARSQDSDYTDTKY

V: TRBV7-8
size: -
J: TRBJ2-5
CDR3: DSSSQHRGAQETQY

V: TRBV14
size: few
J: TRBJ2-1
CDR3: ASSRDRSSYNEQF

V: TRBV6-1
size: many
J: TRBJ2-5
CDR3: VSSDVGLETQY

V: TRBV5-6
size: -
J: TRBJ1-1
CDR3: ASSPVASVNTEVF

V: TRBV25-1
size: -
J: TRBJ2-2
CDR3: ASSEAGGSKNTGELF

V: TRBV11-2
size: -
J: TRBJ2-5
CDR3: PSSHTGGRETQY

V: TRBV11-2
size: -
J: TRBJ1-2
CDR3: ASSLFPDRGLSYGYT

V: TRBV30
size: -
J: TRBJ2-7
CDR3: AWTSGVPPYEQY

V: TRBV11-2
size: -
J: TRBJ2-3
CDR3: ASWGPSTDTQY

V: TRBV4-1
size: -
J: TRBJ1-1
CDR3: AGSHCTEAF

V: TRBV11-2
size: -
J: TRBJ2-4
CDR3: ASQTSGLAKNIQY

V: TRBV12-3/TRBV12-4
size: -
J: TRBJ1-3
CDR3: DSSFGGAGDTIY

V: TRBV6-2/TRBV6-3
size: -
J: TRBJ2-7
CDR3: ASSYSWSYEQY

V: TRBV14
size: many
J: TRBJ2-6
CDR3: ASNPTGLGGANVLT

V: TRBV4-1
size: -
J: TRBJ1-4
CDR3: ASSQLNSGDEKLF

V: TRBV6-1
size: few
J: TRBJ1-4
CDR3: ASSEDVRVATNEKLF

V: TRBV28
size: once
J: TRBJ1-1
CDR3: ASSPGQANTEAS

V: TRBV11-2
size: -
J: TRBJ2-7
CDR3: ASSPLVVHGFYEQY

V: TRBV13
size: -
J: TRBJ2-6
CDR3: ASTIYLDGSRANVLT

V: TRBV28
size: -
J: TRBJ2-1
CDR3: ASSSGGGYNEQF

V: TRBV14
size: -
J: TRBJ1-1
CDR3: ASSQDLLLPDTGAF

V: TRBV12-3/TRBV12-4
size: many
J: TRBJ2-2
CDR3: ASSFRRRLNTGELF

V: TRBV11-2
size: -
J: TRBJ2-1
CDR3: ACSLTRSSYNEQL

V: TRBV11-2
size: once
J: TRBJ2-7
CDR3: ATNLGSHYEQY

V: TRBV6-5
size: -
J: TRBJ2-1
CDR3: ARPPGPGLALTNSYNEQF

V: TRBV6-5
size: many
J: TRBJ2-7
CDR3: ASSTNRGHEQY

V: TRBV28
size: few
J: TRBJ2-7
CDR3: ASRRGGAGASYEQY

V: TRBV6-6
size: many
J: TRBJ1-5
CDR3: ASSYSSGDSNQPQH

V: TRBV6-5
size: many
J: TRBJ1-2
CDR3: ASSPHRASGYGYT